This T cell receptor beta chain was retrieved from a study of blood T cell repertoires in COVID-19. Study information: The study drew acute and convalescent COVID-19 samples from the United States, Italy and Spain. From T cells, B-cell-depleted T cells, or PBMCs came the material, which was cDNA or gDNA.

Study processing details: For nucleated cells, counts were estimated from reference gene primer amplification. Libraries were prepared by immunoSEQ multiplex PCR; TCRdb keeps only in-frame clonotypes and omits some of them. V and J calls and clone size are as listed in that table; D and trimming were resolved from the DNA. The top ten clones hold approximately 11% of a sample with approximately 170,000 clones, over 75% of them seen once. This clonotype was obtained from a man aged 55 to 69 with active or convalescent COVID-19. The sample comprised peripheral blood.

This CDR3 is CASSEESSYNSPLHF. The CDR3 nucleotides are TGTGCCAGTTCGGAGGAGAGCTCCTATAATTCACCCCTCCACTTT. The rearrangement links TRBV19 to TRBJ1-6, with D hard to call. The CDR3 runs to 15 residues. Germline V gene data show CDR1 as LNHDA and CDR2 as SQIVND (reference sequence). Trimming removed 8 bases from V and 0 bases from J, with 11 bases in between.